The sequence of this T cell receptor (beta chain) was determined in a study of T cells in Graves' hyperthyroidism and ophthalmopathy. From RNA transcripts, TCR beta CDR3 regions were amplified. With the HTBI primer set, the TCR CDR3 went through a first round of RT-PCR. TCRdb reanalysed the multiplex PCR reads using MiXCR and keeps one entry per CDR3 protein. The top ten hold approximately 8.4% of the sample, which has almost 600,000 distinct CDR3 sequences, about 43% seen once. Graves' hyperthyroidism showing no ophthalmopathy progression within 18 months was considered stable. Patients were excluded because of uncontrolled infection, other autoimmune disease, pregnancy or lactation. Clinical symptoms, serum thyroxine and TRAb, thyroid ultrasound and orbital computed tomography together formed the diagnostic basis. The CDR3 has 15 amino acids. Germline CDR1 reads SGHDT; CDR2 reads YYEEEE. V was trimmed by 2 bases and J by 2 bases, leaving 13 bases between them.

This clonotype was seen repeatedly, ten times or more. Its antigen is as yet unknown. Findings of the study overall: Most clonotypes expanded in thyroid above 0.001 were likewise present in blood.

The sequence was obtained from a woman younger than 35 with Graves' hyperthyroidism. The gene calls are TRBV5-6 and TRBJ1-1, with D possibly TRBD1 on 5 matching bases. Sequenced input: peripheral blood or thyroid tissue (not recorded which). This CDR3 reads CASSFQGGVNTEAFF. CDR3 bases: TGTGCCAGCAGCTTTCAGGGTGGTGTCAACACTGAAGCTTTCTTT.